The 5 T cell receptor beta chains below all came from one sample that was sequenced in a study of blood T cell repertoires in COVID-19. TCRdb's table, derived via immunoSEQ multiplex PCR, lists solely in-frame clones and lacks some. The repertoire consists of roughly 72,000 clones, with about 80% occurring once and the leading ten covering 18%. The source material was peripheral blood. The receptors shown here come from a man between 65 and 85 years old who had recovered from COVID-19.

This clone was observed a single time. The V and J genes are TRBV25-1 and TRBJ1-6; D might be TRBD1 (5 bases). V shed 9 bases and J shed 4 bases, with 16 bases lying between them. Germline assignment: CDR1 MGHDK and CDR2 SYGVNS. The CDR3 length is 15 residues. CDR3 DNA: TGTGCCAGACCCATGGGGGGAGTTTATAATTCACCCCTCCACTTT. The encoded protein is CARPMGGVYNSPLHF. The variable domain in full, completed from reference TRBV25-1 and TRBJ1-6, reads EADIYQTPRYLVIGTGKKITLECSQTMGHDKMYWYQQDPGMELHLIHYSYGVNSTEKGDLSSESTVSRIRTEHFPLTLESARPSHTSQYLCARPMGGVYNSPLHFGNGTRLTVT.

V is TRBV5-4 and J is TRBJ2-4; no reliable D call. This CDR3 comprises 16 residues. Germline V lookup: CDR1 SGHNT, CDR2 YYREEE (reference sequence). Trimming shortened V by 3 bases and J by 0 bases, and 13 bases separated the two germline ends. CDR3 region: CASSSVRTEAKNIQYF. The CDR3 nucleotides read TGTGCCAGCAGCTCGGTCCGCACCGAAGCCAAAAACATTCAGTACTTC.

This clone was seen only once. The chain recombines TRBV18 with TRBJ2-1, with 14 bases matching TRBD2. Germline lookup yields CDR1 KGHSH and CDR2 LQKENI. J gave up 9 bases and V 5 bases, and 6 bases lay outside the gene matches. The CDR3 is 15 amino acids. Here the CDR3 reads CASSTGLAGGSEQFF. The CDR3 bases are TGTGCCAGCTCAACCGGACTAGCGGGGGGAAGTGAGCAGTTCTTC. The full variable domain, completed using reference TRBV18 and TRBJ2-1, is NAGVMQNPRHLVRRRGQEARLRCSPMKGHSHVYWYRQLPEEGLKFMVYLQKENIIDESGMPKERFSAEFPKEGPSILRIQQVVRGDSAAYFCASSTGLAGGSEQFFGPGTRLTVL.

The V and J genes are TRBV6-5 and TRBJ1-6, with unresolved D. With 7 bases removed from V and 0 bases from J, the gap between germline ends came to 10 bases. CDR3 length equals 15 residues. Germline loops: CDR1 MNHEY, CDR2 SVGAGI. CDR3 protein: CASMRASSYNSPLHF. The CDR3 bases are TGTGCCAGCATGCGTGCTAGCTCCTATAATTCACCCCTCCACTTT.

The gene calls are TRBV11-2 and TRBJ2-7; TRBD2 matches at 10 bases. J lost 3 bases, V lost 4 bases, and 12 bases had no gene match. This CDR3 region has 17 residues. Germline CDR1 reads SGHAT; CDR2 reads FQNNGV. CDR3 nucleotide sequence: TGTGCCAGCAGCTCTGTCGTAAGGCTAGCGGGAGTCTACGAGCAGTACTTC. It yields the protein CASSSVVRLAGVYEQYF.